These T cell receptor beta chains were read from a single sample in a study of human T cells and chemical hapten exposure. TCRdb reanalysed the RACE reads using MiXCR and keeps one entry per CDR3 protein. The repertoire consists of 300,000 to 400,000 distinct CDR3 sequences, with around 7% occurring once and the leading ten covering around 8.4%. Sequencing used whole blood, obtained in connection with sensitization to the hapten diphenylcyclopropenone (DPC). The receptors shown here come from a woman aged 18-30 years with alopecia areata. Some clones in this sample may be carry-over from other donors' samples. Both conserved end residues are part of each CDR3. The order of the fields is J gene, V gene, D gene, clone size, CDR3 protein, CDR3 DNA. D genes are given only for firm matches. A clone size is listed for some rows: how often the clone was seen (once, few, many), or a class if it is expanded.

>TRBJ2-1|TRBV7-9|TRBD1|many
CASSGRQGVVNEQFF
TGTGCCAGCAGCGGCAGACAGGGGGTGGTAAATGAGCAGTTCTTC
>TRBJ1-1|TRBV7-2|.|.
CASSLVGEIQGTEAFF
TGTGCCAGCAGCTTAGTGGGGGAGATACAGGGAACTGAAGCTTTCTTT
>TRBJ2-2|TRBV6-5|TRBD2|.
CASSSLAGGPTGELFF
TGTGCCAGCAGCAGTCTAGCGGGGGGGCCGACCGGGGAGCTGTTTTTT
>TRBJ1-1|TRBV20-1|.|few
CSAYESGTMNTEAFF
TGCAGTGCTTACGAGAGTGGCACCATGAACACTGAAGCTTTCTTT
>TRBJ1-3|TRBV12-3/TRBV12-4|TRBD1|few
CASSPGDFKGGDAGNTIYF
TGTGCCAGCAGCCCAGGTGATTTCAAAGGGGGCGACGCTGGAAACACCATATATTTT
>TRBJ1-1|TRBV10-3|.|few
CAISDTANTEAFF
TGTGCCATCAGCGATACAGCTAACACTGAAGCTTTCTTT
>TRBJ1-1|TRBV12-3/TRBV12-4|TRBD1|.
CASRQGVNTEAFF
TGTGCCAGCAGGCAGGGGGTGAACACTGAAGCTTTCTTT
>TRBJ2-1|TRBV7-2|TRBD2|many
CASTPGLAYNEQFF
TGTGCCAGCACACCGGGACTAGCTTACAATGAGCAGTTCTTC
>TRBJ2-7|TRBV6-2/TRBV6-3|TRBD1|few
CASSFRTGRVYEQYF
TGTGCCAGCAGCTTCCGGACAGGAAGGGTCTACGAGCAGTACTTC
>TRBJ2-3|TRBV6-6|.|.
CASSYSQSPDTQYF
TGTGCCAGCAGTTACTCGCAGTCTCCAGATACGCAGTATTTT
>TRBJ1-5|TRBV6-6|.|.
CASSWRGSNQPQHF
TGTGCCAGCAGTTGGCGCGGGAGTAATCAGCCCCAGCATTTT
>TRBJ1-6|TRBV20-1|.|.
CSAREQGSIDNSPLHF
TGCAGTGCTAGAGAGCAGGGGAGCATCGATAATTCACCCCTCCACTTT
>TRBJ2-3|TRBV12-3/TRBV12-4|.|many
CASSDATGFDTQYF
TGTGCCAGCAGTGACGCTACAGGGTTCGATACGCAGTATTTT
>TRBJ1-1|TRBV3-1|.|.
CASSRAQSLMQAFF
TGTGCCAGCAGCCGGGCCCAGTCCCTGATGCAAGCTTTCTTT
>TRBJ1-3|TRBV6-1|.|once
CASSSRDDSVGGNTIYF
TGTGCCAGCAGTTCGCGAGACGACAGCGTAGGGGGAAACACCATATATTTT
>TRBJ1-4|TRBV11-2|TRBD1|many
CASSLGDRAEKLFF
TGTGCCAGCAGCTTAGGGGACAGGGCCGAAAAACTGTTTTTT
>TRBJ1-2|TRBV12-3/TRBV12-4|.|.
CASSSSTYGYTF
TGTGCCAGCAGTAGCTCCACCTATGGCTACACCTTC
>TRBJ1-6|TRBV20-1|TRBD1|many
CSAPSGTGGSPLHF
TGCAGTGCCCCGTCCGGGACAGGGGGATCACCCCTCCACTTT
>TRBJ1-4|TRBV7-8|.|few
CASSPELGPSGKLFF
TGTGCCAGCAGCCCTGAACTTGGCCCAAGTGGAAAACTGTTTTTT
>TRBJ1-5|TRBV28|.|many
CASSLKGGQPQHF
TGTGCCAGCAGTTTAAAGGGGGGACAGCCCCAGCATTTT
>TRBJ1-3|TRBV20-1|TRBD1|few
CSAWDRTSGNTIYF
TGCAGTGCCTGGGACAGAACCTCTGGAAACACCATATATTTT
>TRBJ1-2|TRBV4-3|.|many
CASSQDFRTDYGYTF
TGCGCCAGCAGCCAAGATTTCCGGACGGACTATGGCTACACCTTC
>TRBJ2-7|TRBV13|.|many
CASSQWPGSEQYF
TGTGCCAGCAGCCAGTGGCCGGGATCCGAGCAGTACTTC
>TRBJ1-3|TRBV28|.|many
CASSLWGLDAPTGNTIYF
TGTGCCAGCAGTTTATGGGGACTCGACGCCCCGACTGGAAACACCATATATTTT
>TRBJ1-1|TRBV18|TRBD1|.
CASSPPSGQAEAFF
TGTGCCAGCTCACCACCGTCGGGACAGGCTGAAGCTTTCTTT
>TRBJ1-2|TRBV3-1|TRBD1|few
CASSQDRQPDRVGYGYTF
TGTGCCAGCAGCCAAGATCGTCAACCGGACAGGGTGGGCTATGGCTACACCTTC
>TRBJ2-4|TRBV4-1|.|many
CASSQLLLAKNIQYF
TGCGCCAGCAGCCAATTGCTTTTAGCCAAAAACATTCAGTACTTC
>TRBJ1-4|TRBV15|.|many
CATSIGGNNEKLFF
TGTGCCACCAGCATCGGGGGTAATAATGAAAAACTGTTTTTT
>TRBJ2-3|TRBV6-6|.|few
CASLRGPGTDTQYF
TGTGCCTCCCTTCGGGGCCCGGGCACAGATACGCAGTATTTT
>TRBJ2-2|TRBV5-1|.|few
CASSQGLTNTGELFF
TGCGCCAGCAGCCAGGGACTGACTAACACCGGGGAGCTGTTTTTT
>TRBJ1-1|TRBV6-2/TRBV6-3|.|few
CASSYRGLRTEAFF
TGTGCCAGCAGTTACAGGGGACTGCGGACTGAAGCTTTCTTT
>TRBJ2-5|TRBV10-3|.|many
CATGVFQETQYF
TGTGCCACCGGGGTCTTCCAAGAGACCCAGTACTTC
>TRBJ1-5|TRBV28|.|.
CASTPPGQPQHF
TGTGCCAGCACTCCCCCGGGGCAGCCCCAGCATTTT
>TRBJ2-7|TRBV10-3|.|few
CAISDSHSYEQYF
TGTGCCATCAGTGACTCTCATTCCTACGAGCAGTACTTC
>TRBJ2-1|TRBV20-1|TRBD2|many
CSASGGLEVVEDEQFF
TGCAGTGCTAGTGGAGGACTAGAAGTGGTCGAGGATGAGCAGTTCTTC
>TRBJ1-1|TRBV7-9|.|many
CASSLGRQNTEAFF
TGTGCCAGCAGCTTGGGCAGGCAGAACACTGAAGCTTTCTTT
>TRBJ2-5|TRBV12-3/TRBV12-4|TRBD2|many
CASSFPRYASGGQEETQYF
TGTGCCAGCAGTTTTCCCCGGTATGCCAGCGGGGGGCAGGAAGAGACCCAGTACTTC
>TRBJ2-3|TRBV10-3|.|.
CAISTRGLGQGGTDTQYF
TGTGCCATCAGTACCCGCGGTTTAGGCCAGGGGGGAACAGATACGCAGTATTTT
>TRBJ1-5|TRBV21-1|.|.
CASTQRGPGKRISRNSNQPQHF
TGTGCCAGCACCCAAAGGGGGCCCGGTAAACGGATCAGCCGTAATAGCAATCAGCCCCAGCATTTT
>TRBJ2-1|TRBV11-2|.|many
CASSFDSGDNEQFF
TGTGCCAGCAGCTTCGATTCAGGTGACAATGAGCAGTTCTTC